Following are 32 T cell receptor beta chains from one sample sequenced in a study of T cell changes during pregnancy in multiple sclerosis. Sequencing was performed with immunoSEQ multiplex PCR; in TCRdb, only in-frame clones are kept and a portion is missing. The sample carries 50,000 to 65,000 clones, less than 95% recorded once. The starting material was peripheral blood, obtained in the third trimester of pregnancy. These receptors were obtained from a female donor in good health, enrolled as a control in a pregnancy study.

The chain is built from TRBV9 and TRBJ1-4; 9 bases map to TRBD1. Unmatched junction bases numbered 15, after V lost 4 bases and J lost 5 bases. The germline gives CDR1 SGDLS, CDR2 YYNGEE. There are 18 residues in the CDR3. The CDR3 loop is CASSSPGQGRMGNEKLFF. CDR3 DNA: TGTGCCAGCAGCTCACCGGGACAGGGAAGAATGGGGAATGAAAAACTGTTTTTT.

CDR3 sequence reads: CAWARRERETQYF. CDR3 DNA: TGTGCCTGGGCTAGAAGGGAGAGGGAGACCCAGTACTTC. The V call is TRBV30, the J call TRBJ2-5; a possible D gene is TRBD2 (5 bases). Trimming removed 5 bases from V and 5 bases from J, with 15 bases in between. CDR1 is GTSNPN and CDR2 is SVGIG in the germline V gene (reference sequence). This CDR3 is 13 amino acids long.

This rearrangement joins TRBV6-1 to TRBJ2-7; the D is unclear. V lost 3 bases to trimming and J lost 4 bases, with 13 bases between them. Germline V gene data show CDR1 as MNHNS and CDR2 as SASEGT. The CDR3 runs 14 residues. CDR3 in DNA: TGTGCCAGCAGTGAGTCCTGGTCCGGGTACGAGCAGTACTTC. Its translation: CASSESWSGYEQYF.

V usage is TRBV2 and J usage is TRBJ2-2, with TRBD1 matching over 11 bases. Germline CDR1 is SNHLY and CDR2 is FYNNEI. V shed 9 bases and J 0 bases; nucleotides not matched to a gene: 0. The CDR3 is 14 residues long. CDR3 DNA sequence: TGTGCCAGGGGACAGGGGGCGAACACCGGGGAGCTGTTTTTT. Amino acids: CARGQGANTGELFF.

The rearrangement joins TRBV25-1 to TRBJ2-6; TRBD2 might be the D (5 bases). The V end was cut by 4 bases, the J end by 2 bases, with 9 bases between. The germline V gene encodes CDR1 MGHDK and CDR2 SYGVNS. This CDR3 comprises 15 residues. The CDR3, as DNA: TGTGCCAGCAGTGGCGGGTGGGCTGGGGCCAACGTCCTGACTTTC. Protein sequence: CASSGGWAGANVLTF.

CDR3 nucleotides: TGTGCCAGCAGACCCCGGGGAGCCACCTCCTACGAGCAGTACTTC. This translates into CASRPRGATSYEQYF. The chain is built from TRBV4-2 and TRBJ2-7; D perhaps matches TRBD2 (5 bases). The CDR3 is made up of 15 amino acids. V dropped 6 bases and J dropped 0 bases, with 15 bases sitting between them. CDR1 and CDR2 from the germline V gene are LGHNA and YNFKEQ.

This clone showed up just once. The chain recombines TRBV10-3 with TRBJ1-2, with a weak D call TRBD1 (5 bases). This CDR3 region has 14 residues. Trimming removed 2 bases from V and 7 bases from J, with 14 bases in between. From germline, CDR1 is ENHRY and CDR2 SYGVKD. CDR3 residues: CAISELQGIGGYTF. CDR3 nucleotide sequence: TGTGCCATCAGTGAGCTTCAGGGTATAGGTGGCTACACCTTC.

The CDR3 DNA sequence: TGTGCCAGCTCACCCCGGGACAGATCCTACGAGCAGTACTTC. Its translation is CASSPRDRSYEQYF. The chain has TRBV18 and TRBJ2-7, with 7 bases lining up with TRBD1. The ends lost 3 bases at V and 1 base at J; junction bases unmatched: 3. The CDR3 runs to 14 residues. CDR1 is KGHSH and CDR2 is LQKENI in the germline V gene.

V and J are TRBV7-2 and TRBJ2-3; 7 positions agree with TRBD1. The CDR3 is 15 residues long. Germline V CDR1 and CDR2: SGHTA, FQGNSA. Trimming took 1 base from V and 6 from J; bases not matched to a gene: 7. CDR3 protein: CASSLGAGGRDTQYF. CDR3 in DNA: TGTGCCAGCAGCTTAGGGGCAGGGGGAAGGGATACGCAGTATTTT.

This clone was observed once. The rearrangement uses TRBV5-6 and TRBJ2-7; TRBD2 aligns across 10 bases. Germline V gene data show CDR1 as SGHDT and CDR2 as YYEEEE. The V and J ends lost 2 bases and 6 bases, in that order; junction bases with no gene match: 8. CDR3 length: 15 residues. Here the CDR3 reads CASSFLAGERGEQYF. In DNA form, the CDR3 reads TGTGCCAGCAGCTTTCTAGCGGGAGAAAGAGGCGAGCAGTACTTC.

This clone was picked up a small number of times. The CDR3 loop is CASSQVAGGPYEQYF. The CDR3, as DNA: TGTGCCAGCAGCCAAGTGGCAGGGGGACCCTACGAGCAGTACTTC. The gene calls are TRBV14 and TRBJ2-7; TRBD1 matches 7 bases. The CDR3 spans 15 residues. Trimming at V came to 1 base and at J to 2 bases, leaving 5 bases not matched to a gene. Germline assignment: CDR1 SGHDN and CDR2 FVKESK.

This clone was seen more than once but under ten times. The gene calls are TRBV7-2 and TRBJ2-7; a weak D match, TRBD2 (6 bases). V lost 8 bases to trimming and J lost 7 bases, with 15 bases between them. CDR3 size: 12 residues. Germline-derived CDR1 and CDR2 are SGHTA and FQGNSA. CDR3: CASGRTGGEQYF. DNA of the CDR3: TGTGCCAGCGGGAGGACCGGTGGGGAGCAGTACTTC.

CDR3 DNA: TGTGCCAGCAGCACCCGGGACAGCCTCTTGGCTAATGAAAAACTGTTTTTT. Translating it yields CASSTRDSLLANEKLFF. V gene TRBV27 combines with J gene TRBJ1-4; TRBD1 matches at 7 bases. Germline V gene lookup returns CDR1 MNHEY and CDR2 SMNVEV (reference sequence). The CDR3 spans 17 residues. The V segment lost 6 bases and the J segment 3 bases; nucleotides outside the gene matches: 13.

The chain joins TRBV4-1 to TRBJ2-1, with 7 bases lining up with TRBD2. The germline V gene encodes CDR1 MGHRA and CDR2 YSYEKL. J was trimmed by 14 bases and V by 0 bases; bases with no gene match: 13. The CDR3 is 15 residues long. CDR3 DNA sequence: TGCGCCAGCAGCCAAGAGGCGACTGGTGGGGGGAGGGAGTTCTTC. It codes for CASSQEATGGGREFF.

The J gene is TRBJ2-1, the V gene TRBV10-3, with 7 positions matching TRBD1. V shed 6 bases and J 3 bases; nucleotides not matched to a gene: 5. The CDR3 contains 14 residues. Germline CDR1 and CDR2: ENHRY and SYGVKD. This CDR3 reads CAIRTGLVYNEQFF. CDR3 DNA sequence: TGTGCCATCAGGACAGGGCTGGTCTACAATGAGCAGTTCTTC.

There are a few counts of this clone. The chain couples TRBV10-3 to TRBJ1-2; 8 bases line up with TRBD1. CDR3 size: 12 residues. V gave up 6 bases and J gave up 10 bases; unmatched junction bases: 7. Germline CDR1 ENHRY, CDR2 SYGVKD. The CDR3 region is CAISPGQVDYTF. The CDR3, as DNA: TGTGCCATCAGCCCGGGACAGGTGGACTACACCTTC.

The genes are TRBV7-9 and TRBJ2-3; D unclear. The germline V and J ends were trimmed by 0 bases and 4 bases, with 8 bases remaining between them. CDR3 size: 14 residues. In germline, CDR1 is SEHNR, CDR2 FQNEAQ (reference sequence). The CDR3 region is CASSLAQDADTQYF. The DNA of the CDR3 is TGTGCCAGCAGCTTAGCCCAGGATGCAGATACGCAGTATTTT.

The chain carries TRBV27 and TRBJ1-1, with D possibly TRBD1 on 6 matching bases. The V end was cut by 0 bases, the J end by 8 bases, with 10 bases between. The CDR3 covers 13 residues. Germline V gene data show CDR1 as MNHEY and CDR2 as SMNVEV (reference sequence). The chain's CDR3 is CASSLSRQGEAFF. CDR3 bases: TGTGCCAGCAGTTTATCGAGGCAGGGGGAAGCTTTCTTT.

The chain combines TRBV5-1 with TRBJ1-1; TRBD1 matches 8 bases. Losses at the gene ends were 4 bases for V and 1 base for J; bases not matched to a gene: 6. This CDR3 contains 15 residues. Germline CDR1 SGHRS, CDR2 YFSETQ. The CDR3 loop is CASSLSTGGNTEAFF. DNA of the CDR3: TGCGCCAGCAGCCTGTCAACAGGGGGGAACACTGAAGCTTTCTTT.

This clone has only one observation. This chain joins TRBV29-1 and TRBJ2-7; D uncertain. The CDR3 spans 12 residues. Between the trimmed V and J ends, which lost 4 bases and 5 bases, there was a span of 12 bases. Per germline, CDR1 SQVTM and CDR2 ANQGSEA. The CDR3 reads CSVVETFNEQYF. For the CDR3, the DNA is TGCAGCGTTGTGGAGACTTTCAACGAGCAGTACTTC.

This clone was recorded only once. J is TRBJ1-3 and V is TRBV19; 7 positions match TRBD1. This CDR3 has 16 residues. V lost 5 bases, J lost 3 bases, and 10 bases stayed unmatched. Germline V gene lookup returns CDR1 LNHDA and CDR2 SQIVND (reference sequence). CDR3 protein: CASSPRDRSLGNTIYF. The CDR3 nucleotides are TGTGCCAGTAGTCCCCGGGACAGATCACTTGGAAACACCATATATTTT. The complete variable domain, with remaining parts taken from reference TRBV19 and TRBJ1-3, reads DGGITQSPKYLFRKEGQNVTLSCEQNLNHDAMYWYRQDPGQGLRLIYYSQIVNDFQKGDIAEGYSVSREKKESFPLTVTSAQKNPTAFYLCASSPRDRSLGNTIYFGEGSWLTVV.

The gene calls are TRBV11-2 and TRBJ2-1, with 7 bases identical to TRBD1. Germline V lookup: CDR1 SGHAT, CDR2 FQNNGV. Trimming took 2 bases from V and 5 from J; bases not matched to a gene: 9. There are 16 residues in the CDR3. The CDR3 spells CASSLYPGQPDNEQFF. CDR3 bases: TGTGCCAGCAGCTTATACCCGGGACAGCCCGACAATGAGCAGTTCTTC.

J is TRBJ2-7 and V is TRBV5-4; 7 bases match TRBD1. V shed 4 bases, J shed 1 base, and the junction held 5 bases outside the gene matches. The CDR3 runs to 14 residues. The V gene's germline CDR1 is SGHNT and CDR2 YYREEE (reference sequence). CDR3 nucleotide sequence: TGTGCCAGCAGCCCGGACAGGAGATCCTACGAGCAGTACTTC. The encoded protein is CASSPDRRSYEQYF.

V is TRBV30 and J is TRBJ2-3, with 10 bases lining up with TRBD2. Germline CDR1 is GTSNPN and CDR2 is SVGIG (reference sequence). Losses at the gene ends were 5 bases for V and 5 bases for J; bases not matched to a gene: 16. The CDR3 runs to 17 residues. The DNA of the CDR3 is TGTGCCTGGCGGATAGCGGGGGGTTCATCGGGGAGAGATACGCAGTATTTT. Translating it yields CAWRIAGGSSGRDTQYF.

This clone was found a few times. The chain employs TRBV5-4 and TRBJ1-2, with 9 bases that match TRBD1. This CDR3 is 15 amino acids long. Germline loops: CDR1 SGHNT, CDR2 YYREEE (reference sequence). V gave up 6 bases and J gave up 2 bases; unmatched junction bases: 8. Here the CDR3 DNA reads TGTGCCAGCATCTCTGGCGGGACAGGGAACTATGGCTACACCTTC. This translates into CASISGGTGNYGYTF.

CDR3: CASSRVGLAGAYEQYF. CDR3 coding DNA: TGTGCCAGTAGTAGGGTAGGACTAGCGGGAGCCTACGAGCAGTACTTC. The chain combines TRBV19 with TRBJ2-7, with 13 positions matching TRBD2. With 4 bases clipped from V and 2 bases from J, the junction kept 5 bases outside the gene matches. Germline CDR1 is LNHDA and CDR2 is SQIVND (reference sequence). CDR3 size: 16 residues.

For the CDR3, the DNA is TGTGCCAGCTCACCACCCTCGGGACAGCTGAACACTGAAGCTTTCTTT. This sequence encodes CASSPPSGQLNTEAFF. V is TRBV18 and J is TRBJ1-1, with 7 bases matching TRBD1. This CDR3 spans 16 amino acids. CDR1 and CDR2 from the germline V gene are KGHSH and LQKENI. The V segment lost 0 bases and the J segment 0 bases; nucleotides outside the gene matches: 4.

The chain joins TRBV28 to TRBJ1-1; unclear D gene. V lost 3 bases and J lost 3, with 11 bases in between. The germline V gene encodes CDR1 MDHEN and CDR2 SYDVKM. The CDR3 covers 14 residues. CDR3 nucleotides: TGTGCCAGCAGTTTGAGTCTTGAGGACACTGAAGCTTTCTTT. Translated, it gives CASSLSLEDTEAFF.

In DNA form, the CDR3 reads TGTGCCAGCAGCTTAGGACTAGCGGGCTCCTACGAGCAGTACTTC. Its protein product is CASSLGLAGSYEQYF. The rearrangement links TRBV7-2 to TRBJ2-7; 10 nucleotides match TRBD2. The CDR3 extends over 15 amino acids. Trimming at V came to 1 base and at J to 0 bases, leaving 0 bases not matched to a gene. CDR1 and CDR2 from the germline V gene are SGHTA and FQGNSA.

The V gene is TRBV27, the J gene TRBJ2-5; tentative D call: TRBD1 (6 bases). Germline-derived CDR1 and CDR2 are MNHEY and SMNVEV (reference sequence). The CDR3 loop spans 17 amino acids. V was cut by 4 bases and J by 3 bases, with 21 bases left in between. The CDR3 region has the DNA TGTGCCAGCAGTTCCCTGAGGGGGAGAGGTGTTAAAGAGACCCAGTACTTC. As protein: CASSSLRGRGVKETQYF.

The rearrangement links TRBV7-2 to TRBJ1-5, with a weak D call TRBD1 (5 bases). The CDR3 has 15 amino acids. CDR1 SGHTA and CDR2 FQGNSA come from the germline V gene. Trimming cost V 5 bases and J 0 bases, with 11 bases left between them. The CDR3 here is CASSPDTFSNQPQHF. Written as DNA, the CDR3 is TGTGCCAGCAGCCCGGACACCTTTAGCAATCAGCCCCAGCATTTT.

This clone appeared once. The J gene is TRBJ1-1, the V gene TRBV5-8, with D perhaps TRBD1 (5 bases). The V end lost 4 bases, the J end lost 1 base, and 14 bases lay between the germline ends. The CDR3 spans 15 residues. Germline-derived CDR1 and CDR2 are SGHTS and YDEGEE. In nucleotides, the CDR3 is TGTGCCAGCAGCCGCGAACAGGTGAGGAACACTGAAGCTTTCTTT. Its translation is CASSREQVRNTEAFF.